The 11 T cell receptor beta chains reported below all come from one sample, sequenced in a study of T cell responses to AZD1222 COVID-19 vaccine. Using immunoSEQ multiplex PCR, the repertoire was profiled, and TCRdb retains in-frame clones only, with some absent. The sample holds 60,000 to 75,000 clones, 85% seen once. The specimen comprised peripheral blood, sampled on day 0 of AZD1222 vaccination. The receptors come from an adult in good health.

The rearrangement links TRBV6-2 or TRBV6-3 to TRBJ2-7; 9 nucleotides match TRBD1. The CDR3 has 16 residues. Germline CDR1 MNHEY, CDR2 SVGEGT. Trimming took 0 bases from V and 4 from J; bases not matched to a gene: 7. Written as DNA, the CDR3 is TGTGCCAGCAGTTACTCGGGGACAGGGACGCTGTACGAGCAGTACTTC. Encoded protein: CASSYSGTGTLYEQYF.

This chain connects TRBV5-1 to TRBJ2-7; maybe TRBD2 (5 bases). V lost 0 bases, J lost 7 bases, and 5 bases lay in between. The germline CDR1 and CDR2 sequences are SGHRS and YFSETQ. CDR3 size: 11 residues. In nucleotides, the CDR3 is TGCGCCAGCAGCTTGGGAGGGGAGCAGTACTTC. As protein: CASSLGGEQYF. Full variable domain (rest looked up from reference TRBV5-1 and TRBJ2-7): KAGVTQTPRYLIKTRGQQVTLSCSPISGHRSVSWYQQTPGQGLQFLFEYFSETQRNKGNFPGRFSGRQFSNSRSEMNVSTLELGDSALYLCASSLGGEQYFGPGTRLTVT.

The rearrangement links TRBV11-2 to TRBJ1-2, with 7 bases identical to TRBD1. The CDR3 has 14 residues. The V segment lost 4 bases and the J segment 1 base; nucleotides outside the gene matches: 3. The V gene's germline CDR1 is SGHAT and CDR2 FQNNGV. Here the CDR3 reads CASSWGTVNYGYTF. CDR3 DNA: TGTGCCAGCAGCTGGGGGACAGTTAACTATGGCTACACCTTC.

The CDR3 coding sequence is TGTGCCAGCAGCGGCCGGCGAGGGGCTAACTATGGCTACACCTTC. Its translation is CASSGRRGANYGYTF. The J gene is TRBJ1-2, the V gene TRBV5-8; the D gene is possibly TRBD1 (5 bases). The CDR3 covers 15 residues. Germline lookup yields CDR1 SGHTS and CDR2 YDEGEE. V dropped 4 bases and J dropped 0 bases, with 13 bases sitting between them.

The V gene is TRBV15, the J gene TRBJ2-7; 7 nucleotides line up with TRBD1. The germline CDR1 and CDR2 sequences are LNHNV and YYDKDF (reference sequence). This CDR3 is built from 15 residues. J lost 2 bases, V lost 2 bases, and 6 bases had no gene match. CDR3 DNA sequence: TGTGCCACCAGCAGACTCGGGACAGATCCCTACGAGCAGTACTTC. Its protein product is CATSRLGTDPYEQYF.

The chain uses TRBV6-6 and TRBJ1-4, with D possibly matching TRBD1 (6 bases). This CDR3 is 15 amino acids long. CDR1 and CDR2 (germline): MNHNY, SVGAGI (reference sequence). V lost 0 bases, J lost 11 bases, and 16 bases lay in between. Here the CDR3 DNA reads TGTGCCAGCAGTTACTCGATACAGGGCCGGGAGAAACTGTTTTTT. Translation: CASSYSIQGREKLFF.

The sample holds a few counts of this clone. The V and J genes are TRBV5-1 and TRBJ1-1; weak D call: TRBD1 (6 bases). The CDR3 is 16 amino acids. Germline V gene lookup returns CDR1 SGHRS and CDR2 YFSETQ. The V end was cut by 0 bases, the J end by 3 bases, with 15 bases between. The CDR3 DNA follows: TGCGCCAGCAGCTTGGGAACAGGGTTTTTGGACACTGAAGCTTTCTTT. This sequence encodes CASSLGTGFLDTEAFF.

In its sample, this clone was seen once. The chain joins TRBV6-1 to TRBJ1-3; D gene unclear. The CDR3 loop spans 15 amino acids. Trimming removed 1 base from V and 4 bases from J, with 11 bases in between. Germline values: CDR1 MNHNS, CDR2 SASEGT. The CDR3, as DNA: TGTGCCAGCAGTGAAGTAACCACAGCAGGAAACACCATATATTTT. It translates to CASSEVTTAGNTIYF.

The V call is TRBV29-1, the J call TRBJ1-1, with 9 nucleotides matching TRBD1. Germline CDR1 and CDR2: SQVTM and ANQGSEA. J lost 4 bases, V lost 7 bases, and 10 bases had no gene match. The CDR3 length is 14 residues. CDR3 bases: TGCAGCGCTCACGCCGCACAGGGGGCCACTGAAGCTTTCTTT. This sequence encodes CSAHAAQGATEAFF.

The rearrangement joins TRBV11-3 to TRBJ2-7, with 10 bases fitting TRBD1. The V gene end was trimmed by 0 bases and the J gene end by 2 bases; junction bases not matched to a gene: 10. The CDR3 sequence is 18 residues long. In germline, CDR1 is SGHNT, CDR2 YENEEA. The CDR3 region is CASSLDWGAGTGAYEQYF. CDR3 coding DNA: TGTGCCAGCAGCTTAGATTGGGGAGCCGGGACAGGGGCCTACGAGCAGTACTTC.

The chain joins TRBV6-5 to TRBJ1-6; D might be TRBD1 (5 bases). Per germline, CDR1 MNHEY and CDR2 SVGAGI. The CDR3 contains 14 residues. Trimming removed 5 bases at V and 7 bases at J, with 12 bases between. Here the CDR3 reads CASSLQGGNSPLHF. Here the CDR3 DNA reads TGTGCCAGCAGTCTTCAGGGAGGCAATTCACCCCTCCACTTT.